This record looks at one TCR beta chain sequence and its context. These data are taken from a study of blood T cell repertoires in COVID-19. At the level of the study: Whether acute or convalescent, the COVID-19 samples came from the United States, Italy and Spain. Sample material is recorded as cDNA or gDNA derived from T cells, B-cell-depleted T cells, or PBMCs.

Sequenced by immunoSEQ multiplex PCR; TCRdb stores in-frame clones only, minus some. The data contain about 64,000 clones, under 95% of them seen just once; the ten biggest clones take up less than 2%. CDR1 and CDR2 (germline): KGHSH, LQKENI. Trimming cost V 2 bases and J 0 bases; bases outside gene matches: 5. This CDR3 spans 16 amino acids. The chain employs TRBV18 and TRBJ1-1; 8 bases line up with TRBD1. Sequences were obtained from peripheral blood. This TCR derives from a human donor in a cohort sampled during active COVID-19. The CDR3 loop is CASSPWSGQVNTEAFF. CDR3 DNA: TGTGCCAGCTCACCATGGTCGGGACAGGTGAACACTGAAGCTTTCTTT.